A selection of T cell receptor beta chains follows, all from one sample in a study of T cells after yellow fever vaccination. TCRdb reprocessed the 5' RACE reads with MiXCR, giving one entry per CDR3 protein. Of a few hundred thousand distinct CDR3 sequences listed, approximately 19% are singletons. The sample consisted of PBMCs, taken before the yellow fever booster vaccination. Every receptor here comes from a man aged 18 to 35 who received the YFV17D yellow fever vaccine. Both conserved end residues are part of each CDR3. The order of the fields is J gene, V gene, CDR3 protein.

j_call: TRBJ2-1; v_call: TRBV6-2/TRBV6-3; cdr3_aa: CASRLGGPAEQFF
j_call: TRBJ1-1; v_call: TRBV3-1; cdr3_aa: CASSQFLNTEAFF
j_call: TRBJ2-1; v_call: TRBV11-2; cdr3_aa: CASSPELNEQFF
j_call: TRBJ1-2; v_call: TRBV7-2; cdr3_aa: CASSLPTGVLKGYGYTF
j_call: TRBJ2-2; v_call: TRBV20-1; cdr3_aa: CSAAPGGNTGELFF
j_call: TRBJ2-3; v_call: TRBV24-1; cdr3_aa: CATSDRTGVTQYF
j_call: TRBJ2-7; v_call: TRBV5-1; cdr3_aa: CASSLGNVGTYEQYF
j_call: TRBJ2-1; v_call: TRBV7-9; cdr3_aa: CASSPRGLAGVDEQFF
j_call: TRBJ1-6; v_call: TRBV7-2; cdr3_aa: CASSLEAPGASPLHF
j_call: TRBJ1-5; v_call: TRBV5-1; cdr3_aa: CASSSGTESNQPQHF
j_call: TRBJ2-5; v_call: TRBV9; cdr3_aa: CASSVDSGVETQYF
j_call: TRBJ1-6; v_call: TRBV2; cdr3_aa: CASSLRTVYNSPLHF
j_call: TRBJ2-3; v_call: TRBV9; cdr3_aa: CASSVTGLAGDTQYF
j_call: TRBJ2-1; v_call: TRBV3-1; cdr3_aa: CASSQTFSGIDEQFF
j_call: TRBJ2-3; v_call: TRBV14; cdr3_aa: CASSQALTYRANTDTQYF
j_call: TRBJ2-5; v_call: TRBV7-2; cdr3_aa: CASIPFGTSEADQETQYF
j_call: TRBJ2-1; v_call: TRBV27; cdr3_aa: CASSERGYNEQFF